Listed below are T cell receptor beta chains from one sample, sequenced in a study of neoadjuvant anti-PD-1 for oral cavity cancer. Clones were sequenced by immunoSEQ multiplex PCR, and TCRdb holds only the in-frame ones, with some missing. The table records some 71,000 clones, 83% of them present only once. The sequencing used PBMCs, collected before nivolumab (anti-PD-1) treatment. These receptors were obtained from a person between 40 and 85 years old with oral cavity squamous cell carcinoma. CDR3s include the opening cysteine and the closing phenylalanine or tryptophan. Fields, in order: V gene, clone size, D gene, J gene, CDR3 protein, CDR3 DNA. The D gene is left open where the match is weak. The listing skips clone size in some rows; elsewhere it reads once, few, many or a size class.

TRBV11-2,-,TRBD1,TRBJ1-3,CASSPLLGTGAFSGNTIYF,TGTGCCAGCAGCCCCTTATTGGGGACAGGGGCCTTCTCTGGAAACACCATATATTTT
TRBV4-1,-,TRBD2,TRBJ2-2,CASSRWGGNTGELFF,TGCGCCAGCAGCCGGTGGGGGGGAAACACCGGGGAGCTGTTTTTT
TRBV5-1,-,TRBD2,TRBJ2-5,CASRTSGGIRETQYF,TGCGCCAGTAGGACTAGCGGGGGGATCCGTGAGACCCAGTACTTC
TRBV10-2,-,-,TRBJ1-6,CASRGYMDSPLHF,TGCGCCAGCCGGGGCTATATGGATTCACCCCTCCACTTT
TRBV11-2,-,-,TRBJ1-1,CASSLAGVNTEAFF,TGTGCCAGCAGCTTAGCGGGGGTCAACACTGAAGCTTTCTTT
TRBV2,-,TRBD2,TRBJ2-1,CASSQILAGNNEQFF,TGTGCCAGCAGCCAGATACTAGCGGGAAACAATGAGCAGTTCTTC
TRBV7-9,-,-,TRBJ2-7,CASSQPRGRSSYEQYF,TGTGCCAGCAGCCAGCCGCGGGGCCGCAGCTCCTACGAGCAGTACTTC
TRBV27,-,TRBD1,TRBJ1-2,CASSFLGQGADGYTF,TGTGCCAGCAGTTTTCTCGGGCAGGGGGCAGATGGCTACACCTTC
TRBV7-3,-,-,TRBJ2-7,CASSFNPGGEQYF,TGTGCCAGCAGCTTTAATCCCGGGGGCGAGCAGTACTTC
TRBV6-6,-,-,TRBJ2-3,CASSYLSGSLTDTQYF,TGTGCCAGCAGTTACTTGAGCGGGTCGCTCACAGATACGCAGTATTTT
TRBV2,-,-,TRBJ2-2,CASSLSGTHNTGELFF,TGTGCCAGCAGTCTTTCCGGGACTCATAACACCGGGGAGCTGTTTTTT
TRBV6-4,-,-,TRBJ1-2,CASSGGTARSGYTF,TGTGCCAGCAGTGGCGGGACTGCCAGGAGTGGCTACACCTTC
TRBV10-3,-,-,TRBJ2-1,CAISGALDEQFF,TGTGCCATCAGTGGGGCCCTGGATGAGCAGTTCTTC
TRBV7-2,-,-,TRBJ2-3,CASSTDSYSAYF,TGTGCCAGCAGCACCGACTCGTACTCCGCCTATTTT
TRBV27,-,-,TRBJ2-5,CASSYLGEQETQYF,TGTGCCAGCAGTTACCTAGGGGAACAAGAGACCCAGTACTTC
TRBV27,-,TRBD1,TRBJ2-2,CASSSITYRGRYTGELFF,TGTGCCAGCAGTTCCATAACCTACAGGGGGAGATACACCGGGGAGCTGTTTTTT
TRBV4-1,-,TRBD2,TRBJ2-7,CASAQRLAGPYEQYF,TGCGCCAGCGCCCAAAGACTAGCGGGGCCCTACGAGCAGTACTTC
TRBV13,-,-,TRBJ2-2,CASSYALGPRVTGELFF,TGTGCCAGCAGCTACGCCCTAGGACCCCGGGTCACCGGGGAGCTGTTTTTT
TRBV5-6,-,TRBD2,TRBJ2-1,CASSLALTSGNNEQFF,TGTGCCAGCAGCTTGGCCCTGACTAGCGGTAACAATGAGCAGTTCTTC
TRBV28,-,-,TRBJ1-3,CASSLAGNTIYF,TGTGCCAGCAGCCTGGCTGGAAACACCATATATTTT
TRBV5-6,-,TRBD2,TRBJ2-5,CASSSLLGREGLQETQYF,TGTGCCAGCAGCAGTCTCTTAGGGCGGGAGGGTCTACAAGAGACCCAGTACTTC
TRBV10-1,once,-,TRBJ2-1,CASSGDLLGSGASYNEQFF,TGCGCCAGCAGTGGAGACCTTTTAGGCTCGGGGGCCTCCTACAATGAGCAGTTCTTC
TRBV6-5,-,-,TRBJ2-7,CASSYSKLDRYEQYF,TGTGCCAGCAGTTACTCGAAACTCGACCGCTACGAGCAGTACTTC
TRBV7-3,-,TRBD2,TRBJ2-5,CASSQTSGGTQETQYF,TGTGCCAGCAGCCAGACTAGCGGAGGGACCCAAGAGACCCAGTACTTC
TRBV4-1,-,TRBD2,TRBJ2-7,CASSRLAGVYEQYF,TGCGCCAGCAGCCGACTAGCGGGAGTCTACGAGCAGTACTTC
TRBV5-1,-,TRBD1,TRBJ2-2,CASSYGQGNTGELFF,TGCGCCAGCAGCTACGGACAGGGGAACACCGGGGAGCTGTTTTTT
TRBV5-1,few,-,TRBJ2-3,CASSLGDTQYF,TGCGCCAGCAGCTTGGGAGATACGCAGTATTTT
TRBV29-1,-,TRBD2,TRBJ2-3,CSVEGSGSTDTQYF,TGCAGCGTTGAGGGTAGCGGGAGCACAGATACGCAGTATTTT
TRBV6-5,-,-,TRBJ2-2,CASDQHGGAGELFF,TGTGCCAGCGACCAACATGGAGGTGCCGGGGAGCTGTTTTTT
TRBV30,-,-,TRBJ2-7,CACQQGQLYEQYF,TGTGCCTGCCAACAGGGCCAACTCTACGAGCAGTACTTC
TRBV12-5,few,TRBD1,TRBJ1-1,CASARGGGIAEAFF,TGTGCTAGTGCCCGGGGAGGGGGCATCGCTGAAGCTTTCTTT
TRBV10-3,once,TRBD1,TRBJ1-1,CAISEGQGGKNTEAFF,TGTGCCATCAGTGAGGGACAGGGGGGGAAGAACACTGAAGCTTTCTTT
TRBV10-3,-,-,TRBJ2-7,CAITLTEGSYEQYF,TGTGCCATCACCCTGACAGAGGGCTCCTACGAGCAGTACTTC
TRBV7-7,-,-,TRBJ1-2,CASSPPGETYGYTF,TGTGCTAGCAGCCCCCCGGGGGAAACCTATGGCTACACCTTC
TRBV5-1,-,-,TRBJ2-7,CASSPTGYEQYF,TGCGCCAGCAGCCCGACTGGATACGAGCAGTACTTC
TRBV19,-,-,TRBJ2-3,CASSKQHHTDTQYF,TGTGCCAGTAGTAAACAGCACCACACAGATACGCAGTATTTT
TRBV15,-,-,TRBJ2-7,CATSRGTQGTYEQYF,TGTGCCACCAGCAGAGGTACGCAGGGGACTTACGAGCAGTACTTC
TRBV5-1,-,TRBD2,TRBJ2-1,CASSLGPSGSNEQFF,TGCGCCAGCAGCTTGGGCCCTAGCGGGAGCAATGAGCAGTTCTTC
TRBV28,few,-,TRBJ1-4,CASTLPGRNEKLFF,TGTGCCAGCACTCTCCCAGGACGTAATGAAAAACTGTTTTTT
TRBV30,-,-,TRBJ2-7,CAWSVGNSYEQYF,TGTGCCTGGAGTGTAGGGAACTCCTACGAGCAGTACTTC
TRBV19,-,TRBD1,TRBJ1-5,CASSIDLWRQGVPATENQPQHF,TGTGCCAGTAGTATAGATCTATGGCGACAGGGCGTGCCCGCAACCGAAAATCAGCCCCAGCATTTT
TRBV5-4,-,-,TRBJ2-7,CASSADRQGEQYF,TGTGCCAGCAGCGCAGACAGGCAAGGGGAGCAGTACTTC
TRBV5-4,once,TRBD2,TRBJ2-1,CASSGVASYNEQFF,TGTGCCAGTAGCGGGGTTGCGTCCTACAATGAGCAGTTCTTC
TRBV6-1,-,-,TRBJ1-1,CASAKSEAFF,TGTGCCAGCGCAAAATCTGAAGCTTTCTTT
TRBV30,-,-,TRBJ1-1,CAWSMNTEAFF,TGTGCCTGGAGTATGAACACTGAAGCTTTCTTT
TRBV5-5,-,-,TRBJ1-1,CASSLGQSTLNTEAFF,TGTGCCAGCAGCTTGGGACAGAGCACTCTGAACACTGAAGCTTTCTTT
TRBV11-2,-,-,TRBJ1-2,CASSLDGGPGYGYTF,TGTGCCAGCAGCTTAGACGGGGGGCCGGGCTATGGCTACACCTTC
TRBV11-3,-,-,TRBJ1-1,CASSHTVNTEAFF,TGTGCCAGCAGCCATACGGTGAACACTGAAGCTTTCTTT
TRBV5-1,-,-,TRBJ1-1,CASSSGAGPPEAFF,TGCGCCAGCAGCTCGGGGGCGGGACCCCCTGAAGCTTTCTTT
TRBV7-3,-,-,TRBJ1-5,CASSLNFGQPTHF,TGTGCCAGCAGCTTAAATTTTGGACAGCCCACGCATTTT